The 8 T cell receptor beta chains below all came from one sample that was sequenced in a study of T cell responses to AZD1222 COVID-19 vaccine. The assay was immunoSEQ multiplex PCR, and TCRdb's table has in-frame clones only and misses some. The table includes approximately 180,000 clones, around 90% detected once. The sequenced sample was peripheral blood, obtained on day 0 of AZD1222 vaccination. These receptors all come from an adult in good health.

The chain is built from TRBV15 and TRBJ1-1; D is uncertain. The V end lost 1 base, the J end lost 0 bases, and 3 bases lay between the germline ends. CDR3 size: 13 residues. Germline lookup yields CDR1 LNHNV and CDR2 YYDKDF (reference sequence). For the CDR3, the DNA is TGTGCCACCAGCAGAGTTATGAACACTGAAGCTTTCTTT. Residues: CATSRVMNTEAFF.

The chain recombines TRBV11-2 with TRBJ2-7; 7 bases are shared with TRBD1. Per germline, CDR1 SGHAT and CDR2 FQNNGV. The CDR3 is made up of 14 amino acids. The trim removed 11 bases at V and 2 bases at J, leaving 12 bases unmatched. The CDR3 nucleotides read TGTGCCTCGGGGACAGACGGTAAACCCTACGAGCAGTACTTC. This sequence encodes CASGTDGKPYEQYF.

The chain employs TRBV2 and TRBJ2-6, with D perhaps given as TRBD1 or TRBD2 (5 bases each). Trimming removed 6 bases from V and 0 bases from J, with 15 bases in between. From germline, CDR1 is SNHLY and CDR2 FYNNEI. The CDR3 length is 17 residues. The CDR3 region is CASSAWGRGSGANVLTF. The CDR3 DNA sequence: TGTGCCAGCAGCGCTTGGGGACGAGGCTCTGGGGCCAACGTCCTGACTTTC.

This clone was recorded once. The CDR3 loop is CASSLGTGLYNEQFF. CDR3 nucleotides: TGTGCCAGCAGCTTAGGGACAGGGTTGTACAATGAGCAGTTCTTC. The chain couples TRBV7-6 to TRBJ2-1; 8 bases line up with TRBD1. J was trimmed by 4 bases and V by 1 base; bases with no gene match: 3. Germline CDR1 is SGHVS and CDR2 is FNYEAQ. The CDR3 contains 15 residues.

This sequence joins TRBV18 and TRBJ1-2; 8 bases are a match to TRBD1. This CDR3 has 14 amino acids. Germline loops: CDR1 KGHSH, CDR2 LQKENI. J gave up 8 bases and V 6 bases, and 11 bases lay outside the gene matches. The CDR3 region is CASSPLDRGKGYTF. Here the CDR3 DNA reads TGTGCCAGCTCTCCTCTCGACAGGGGAAAAGGCTACACCTTC.

The chain employs TRBV6-6 and TRBJ2-7; 8 bases are a match to TRBD2. CDR1 is MNHNY and CDR2 is SVGAGI in the germline V gene (reference sequence). The CDR3 contains 14 residues. The V segment lost 8 bases and the J segment 3 bases; nucleotides outside the gene matches: 9. CDR3 bases: TGTGCCAGCGTAGGTACTAGCGGAAACTACGAGCAGTACTTC. This encodes CASVGTSGNYEQYF.

The chain has TRBV7-2 and TRBJ2-3, with 14 bases aligning to TRBD2. V was clipped by 8 bases and J by 0 bases; unmatched bases: 4. The CDR3 consists of 16 residues. Germline V gene lookup returns CDR1 SGHTA and CDR2 FQGNSA. The CDR3 loop is CASGWTSGGSTDTQYF. DNA for the CDR3: TGTGCCAGCGGATGGACTAGCGGGGGGAGCACAGATACGCAGTATTTT.

The chain has TRBV3-1 (or the pseudogene TRBV3-2) and TRBJ1-3, with TRBD1 matching over 8 bases. The CDR3 runs to 15 residues. Trimming removed 4 bases from V and 0 bases from J; junction bases left unmatched: 2. Germline CDR1 and CDR2: LGHDT and YNNKEL (reference sequence). The CDR3 coding sequence is TGTGCCAGCAGCCTGGACAGGGACTCTGGAAACACCATATATTTT. Its translation: CASSLDRDSGNTIYF.